One sample yielded the 15 T cell receptor beta chains listed below, sequenced in a study of blood T cell repertoires in COVID-19. Produced via immunoSEQ multiplex PCR; TCRdb's table is partial and in-frame only. The sample comprises 45,000 to 60,000 clones, roughly four fifths of which are singletons, and over 7.5% rests with the top ten. Sequencing was carried out using peripheral blood. The receptors here all came from a woman of 80 years or more with acute or convalescent COVID-19.

This clone came up a few times. This rearrangement joins TRBV5-5 to TRBJ2-7, with 10 bases aligning to TRBD2. The CDR3 spans 15 residues. The trim removed 3 bases at V and 2 bases at J, leaving 5 bases unmatched. The germline V gene encodes CDR1 SGHKS and CDR2 YYEKEE (reference sequence). The CDR3 DNA reads TGTGCCAGCAGCTATCTAGCGGGAGAGACCTACGAGCAGTACTTC. It is translated as CASSYLAGETYEQYF.

V is TRBV28 and J is TRBJ1-1; 8 bases are a match to TRBD1. Germline-derived CDR1 and CDR2 are MDHEN and SYDVKM. After removal of 6 bases from V and 11 bases from J, the junction contained 8 bases not matched to a gene. This CDR3 has 12 amino acids. The CDR3 sequence: CASSPQGARAFF. The CDR3, as DNA: TGTGCCAGCAGCCCTCAGGGGGCTAGGGCTTTCTTT.

The genes are TRBV15 and TRBJ2-1, with 13 bases matching TRBD2. Germline assignment: CDR1 LNHNV and CDR2 YYDKDF (reference sequence). This CDR3 contains 17 residues. Trimming removed 6 bases from V and 10 bases from J; junction bases left unmatched: 15. CDR3 coding DNA: TGTGCCACCAGAGCCTCGCGTACTAGCGGGAGGGCCGACGAGCAGTTCTTC. Protein product: CATRASRTSGRADEQFF.

The rearrangement joins TRBV7-7 to TRBJ2-1; 8 nucleotides match TRBD1. CDR3 length equals 16 residues. V shed 1 base, J shed 1 base, and the junction held 3 bases outside the gene matches. Germline CDR1 is SSHAT and CDR2 is FNYEAQ (reference sequence). Here the CDR3 DNA reads TGTGCCAGCAGCTTAGACCACAGGGGGTCCTACAATGAGCAGTTCTTC. Its protein product is CASSLDHRGSYNEQFF. Looking up the rest from reference TRBV7-7 and TRBJ2-1 gives the full variable domain: GAGVSQSPRYKVTKRGQDVTLRCDPISSHATLYWYQQALGQGPEFLTYFNYEAQPDKSGLPSDRFSAERPEGSISTLTIQRTEQRDSAMYRCASSLDHRGSYNEQFFGPGTRLTVL.

CDR3 DNA: TGTGCCAGCAGCCCCAGGGAGCCAGGGAGGGACACTGAAGCTTTCTTT. Translated: CASSPREPGRDTEAFF. V is TRBV3-1 (or the pseudogene TRBV3-2) and J is TRBJ1-1; tentatively, D is TRBD1 (5 bases). Germline-derived CDR1 and CDR2 are LGHDT and YNNKEL (reference sequence). The V gene lost 4 bases and the J gene lost 3 bases, with 18 bases spanning the gap. The CDR3 spans 16 residues.

The V call is TRBV4-1, the J call TRBJ1-2; D uncertain. Deletions cut 0 bases from V and 2 bases from J, with 10 bases between. The CDR3 extends over 15 amino acids. CDR1 MGHRA and CDR2 YSYEKL come from the germline V gene. CDR3 residues: CASSQDQQSNYGYTF. The CDR3, as DNA: TGCGCCAGCAGCCAAGATCAACAGTCAAACTATGGCTACACCTTC.

This clone was counted between two and nine times. The rearrangement joins TRBV5-1 to TRBJ2-7; D may be TRBD2 (7 bases). Trimming removed 2 bases at V and 0 bases at J, with 12 bases between. The CDR3 is 15 residues long. CDR1 and CDR2 from the germline V gene are SGHRS and YFSETQ. CDR3 DNA sequence: TGCGCCAGCAGCTTCGGCGGGGGCTCCTCCTACGAGCAGTACTTC. It specifies CASSFGGGSSYEQYF.

The V gene is TRBV6-2 or TRBV6-3, the J gene TRBJ2-3; D is ambiguous. The CDR3 totals 12 residues. The V and J ends lost 4 bases and 3 bases respectively, with 5 bases between them. The V gene's germline CDR1 is MNHEY and CDR2 SVGEGT. CDR3 coding DNA: TGTGCCAGCAGTTCGTATACAGATACGCAGTATTTT. This encodes CASSSYTDTQYF.

This chain connects TRBV3-1 (or the pseudogene TRBV3-2) to TRBJ2-1; 10 bases match TRBD2. The V and J ends lost 4 bases and 0 bases, in that order; junction bases with no gene match: 3. The CDR3 has 16 residues. CDR1 LGHDT and CDR2 YNNKEL come from the germline V gene (reference sequence). The CDR3: CASSLSGGFSYNEQFF. CDR3 in DNA: TGTGCCAGCAGCCTTAGCGGGGGGTTCTCCTACAATGAGCAGTTCTTC.

This chain uses TRBV2 with TRBJ2-5, with a weak D call TRBD1 (6 bases). This CDR3 contains 14 residues. The V end lost 4 bases, the J end lost 4 bases, and 13 bases lay between the germline ends. CDR1 and CDR2 (germline): SNHLY, FYNNEI. The CDR3 region has the DNA TGTGCCAGCAGTGTTCTGCGAGGGGGAGAGACCCAGTACTTC. Translation: CASSVLRGGETQYF.

This sequence joins TRBV5-1 and TRBJ1-2, with TRBD1 identical over 7 bases. Germline trimming cut 3 bases from V and 5 bases from J; bases unmatched to any gene: 1. Germline V CDR1 and CDR2: SGHRS, YFSETQ. The CDR3 runs to 12 residues. The CDR3, as DNA: TGCGCCAGCAGCTCGGGACAGTATGGCTACACCTTC. Its protein product is CASSSGQYGYTF.

The CDR3 DNA follows: TGCGCCAGCACAGCCGGGGGCTCTGGAAACACCATATATTTT. This gives the protein CASTAGGSGNTIYF. This chain uses TRBV10-2 with TRBJ1-3; tentative D call: TRBD1 (5 bases). V lost 7 bases, J lost 0 bases, and 10 bases lay in between. The CDR3 is 14 residues long. Germline CDR1 WSHSY, CDR2 SAAADI.

The chain combines TRBV19 with TRBJ1-1; D unclear. Germline V lookup: CDR1 LNHDA, CDR2 SQIVND (reference sequence). The CDR3 is 15 residues long. V dropped 4 bases and J dropped 0 bases, with 12 bases sitting between them. The CDR3 bases are TGTGCCAGTAGTACGGCAGGAAGGATGAACACTGAAGCTTTCTTT. Amino acids: CASSTAGRMNTEAFF.

The J gene is TRBJ2-5, the V gene TRBV6-1; 8 bases line up with TRBD1. Germline V lookup: CDR1 MNHNS, CDR2 SASEGT. The CDR3 is 15 residues long. V shed 5 bases and J 4 bases; nucleotides not matched to a gene: 9. Written as DNA, the CDR3 is TGTGCCAGCAGTTCCACCCCAGGGGGCCGAGAGACCCAGTACTTC. Protein: CASSSTPGGRETQYF.

The J gene is TRBJ1-5, the V gene TRBV27; D not resolved. Deletions cut 7 bases from V and 1 base from J, with 11 bases between. CDR1 and CDR2 (germline): MNHEY, SMNVEV (reference sequence). CDR3 size: 14 residues. The CDR3 protein is CASNPGPSNQPQHF. The CDR3 DNA is TGTGCCAGCAACCCTGGCCCCAGCAATCAGCCCCAGCATTTT.